These 24 T cell receptor beta chains share one sample of origin, sequenced in a study of T cell responses to AZD1222 COVID-19 vaccine. The table came from immunoSEQ multiplex PCR; TCRdb's copy has only in-frame clones and leaves some out. The repertoire includes some 200,000 clones, more than 85% of them detected once, and roughly 1% sits in the top ten. The source material was peripheral blood, sampled on day 0 of MenACWY control vaccination. Receptors originate from an adult in good health.

The gene calls are TRBV18 and TRBJ1-2, with D unclear. CDR1 and CDR2 from the germline V gene are KGHSH and LQKENI. This CDR3 comprises 12 residues. Trimming shortened V by 3 bases and J by 8 bases, and 10 bases separated the two germline ends. CDR3 DNA sequence: TGTGCCAGCTCACCGGCTGGGCAAGGCTACACCTTC. This translates into CASSPAGQGYTF.

The chain joins TRBV6-1 to TRBJ1-1; D is possibly TRBD1 (6 bases). Looked up from germline, CDR1 is MNHNS and CDR2 is SASEGT. Trimming shortened V by 5 bases and J by 7 bases, and 17 bases separated the two germline ends. CDR3 length: 14 amino acids. CDR3 loop: CASSYPGQSLEAFF. In DNA, the CDR3 is TGTGCCAGCAGTTATCCCGGACAGTCCCTTGAAGCTTTCTTT.

The chain uses TRBV6-1 and TRBJ1-2; D remains unclear. CDR3 length: 16 residues. V shed 0 bases and J shed 4 bases, with 15 bases lying between them. Germline values: CDR1 MNHNS, CDR2 SASEGT. The CDR3 region is CASSEAWEQPLYGYTF. CDR3 bases: TGTGCCAGCAGTGAAGCTTGGGAACAGCCCCTCTATGGCTACACCTTC.

The V call is TRBV18, the J call TRBJ1-1, with D unclear. Trimming took off 1 base at V and 0 bases at J, with 12 bases between the two ends. Germline V CDR1 and CDR2: KGHSH, LQKENI. The CDR3 runs 16 residues. In DNA form, the CDR3 reads TGTGCCAGCTCACCACGTCCTACGGCCGTGAACACTGAAGCTTTCTTT. Encoded protein: CASSPRPTAVNTEAFF.

The chain couples TRBV4-1 to TRBJ1-2, with D perhaps matching TRBD1 (6 bases). Trimming left V 1 base short and J 5 bases short, with 14 bases between. Looked up from germline, CDR1 is MGHRA and CDR2 is YSYEKL. The CDR3 is 15 amino acids. The CDR3 loop is CASSQGSGEWYGYTF. The CDR3 bases are TGCGCCAGCAGCCAAGGCTCAGGGGAGTGGTATGGCTACACCTTC.

V is TRBV10-3 and J is TRBJ2-1, with TRBD2 identical over 8 bases. This CDR3 has 14 residues. Germline CDR1 is ENHRY and CDR2 is SYGVKD. With 3 bases clipped from V and 7 bases from J, the junction kept 5 bases outside the gene matches. The CDR3 reads CAISDISGVNEQFF. The CDR3 DNA reads TGTGCCATCAGTGACATTAGCGGGGTTAATGAGCAGTTCTTC.

The sample holds a few counts of this clone. This chain joins TRBV10-3 and TRBJ1-2; D call uncertain. The CDR3 has 14 residues. Germline CDR1 ENHRY, CDR2 SYGVKD. Trimming removed 7 bases from V and 1 base from J, with 13 bases in between. The CDR3 sequence: CAITGLVGNYGYTF. CDR3 DNA: TGTGCCATCACGGGCCTAGTGGGTAACTATGGCTACACCTTC.

The genes are TRBV5-4 and TRBJ2-2; D might be TRBD2 (6 bases). CDR1 is SGHNT and CDR2 is YYREEE in the germline V gene (reference sequence). The CDR3 contains 16 residues. V was trimmed by 0 bases and J by 3 bases, leaving 12 bases between them. For the CDR3, the DNA is TGTGCCAGCAGCTTGGGGCGGGGCGGCTACACCGGGGAGCTGTTTTTT. It translates to CASSLGRGGYTGELFF.

This clone was seen once. The chain joins TRBV2 to TRBJ2-3; a possible D gene is TRBD1 (5 bases). The germline gives CDR1 SNHLY, CDR2 FYNNEI. CDR3 size: 15 residues. The germline V and J ends were trimmed by 1 base and 2 bases, with 10 bases remaining between them. The CDR3 DNA reads as TGTGCCAGCAGTGAAGAGGGGTACGCCACAGATACGCAGTATTTT. Protein sequence: CASSEEGYATDTQYF.

This chain connects TRBV6-4 to TRBJ1-2; D remains unclear. The CDR3 contains 12 residues. Deletions cut 2 bases from V and 5 bases from J, with 6 bases between. Germline V gene sequence: CDR1 MRHNA, CDR2 SNTAGT. CDR3 sequence: CASSDGGYGYTF. The CDR3 DNA follows: TGTGCCAGCAGTGACGGTGGGTATGGCTACACCTTC.

The chain uses TRBV4-3 and TRBJ1-4, with no clear D. The CDR3 covers 15 residues. V shed 0 bases and J shed 8 bases, with 13 bases lying between them. CDR1 is LGHNA, CDR2 YSLEER, per germline. The DNA of the CDR3 is TGCGCCAGCAGCCAAGATCTCCTAGCCTCGGAAAAACTGTTTTTT. Its translation is CASSQDLLASEKLFF.

The genes are TRBV19 and TRBJ2-7; D is possibly TRBD2 (6 bases). The germline V gene encodes CDR1 LNHDA and CDR2 SQIVND (reference sequence). The CDR3 has 15 residues. Trimming took 2 bases from V and 2 from J, leaving 13 bases between them. The DNA for the CDR3 is TGTGCCAGTAGTATAAGGCGGGGAAGTACCTACGAGCAGTACTTC. Amino acids: CASSIRRGSTYEQYF. Full variable domain (remainder filled in from reference TRBV19 and TRBJ2-7): DGGITQSPKYLFRKEGQNVTLSCEQNLNHDAMYWYRQDPGQGLRLIYYSQIVNDFQKGDIAEGYSVSREKKESFPLTVTSAQKNPTAFYLCASSIRRGSTYEQYFGPGTRLTVT.

The V gene is TRBV7-2, the J gene TRBJ1-2; D not certain. V gave up 3 bases and J gave up 0 bases, with 14 bases separating them. CDR1 and CDR2 (germline): SGHTA, FQGNSA. This CDR3 has 16 residues. CDR3 nucleotide sequence: TGTGCCAGCAGCTTGCAATGGACGGCTACTAACTATGGCTACACCTTC. Translating gives CASSLQWTATNYGYTF.

The chain couples TRBV6-4 to TRBJ1-6; the D is unclear. Germline V gene data show CDR1 as MRHNA and CDR2 as SNTAGT. V was trimmed by 5 bases and J by 2 bases, leaving 13 bases between them. CDR3 length: 16 residues. Written as DNA, the CDR3 is TGTGCCAGCAGTACCCTCGTGTTCACCTATAATTCACCCCTCCACTTT. This codes for CASSTLVFTYNSPLHF.

The chain employs TRBV7-9 and TRBJ1-2; no reliable D call. The ends were cut back, 1 base at V and 7 bases at J, with 7 bases in the middle. Germline V gene sequence: CDR1 SEHNR, CDR2 FQNEAQ (reference sequence). CDR3 length equals 12 residues. CDR3 protein: CASSLESLGYTF. The CDR3 DNA reads as TGTGCCAGCAGCTTAGAAAGTCTTGGCTACACCTTC. Using reference TRBV7-9 and TRBJ1-2 for the parts outside the CDR3, the full variable domain is DTGVSQNPRHKITKRGQNVTFRCDPISEHNRLYWYRQTLGQGPEFLTYFQNEAQLEKSRLLSDRFSAERPKGSFSTLEIQRTEQGDSAMYLCASSLESLGYTFGSGTRLTVV.

V usage is TRBV6-2 or TRBV6-3 and J usage is TRBJ1-2; D unclear. Germline V gene lookup returns CDR1 MNHEY and CDR2 SVGEGT. Trimming stripped 6 bases from V and 0 bases from J, with 11 bases between. There are 14 residues in the CDR3. This chain's CDR3 is CASSWLEANYGYTF. In DNA form, the CDR3 reads TGTGCCAGCAGCTGGCTGGAAGCTAACTATGGCTACACCTTC.

V is TRBV28 and J is TRBJ2-7, with D perhaps TRBD2 (7 bases). This CDR3 comprises 16 residues. The V gene's germline CDR1 is MDHEN and CDR2 SYDVKM. V lost 8 bases, J lost 3 bases, and 23 bases lay in between. The CDR3 coding sequence is TGTGCCAGCCGTATACAAGGCAGGGGACTAATCTACGAGCAGTACTTC. Encoded protein: CASRIQGRGLIYEQYF.

The table lists this clone with a count of one. V gene TRBV6-1 combines with J gene TRBJ1-2; the D gene is possibly TRBD1 (5 bases). Per the germline V gene, CDR1 is MNHNS and CDR2 is SASEGT. The germline V and J ends were trimmed by 3 bases and 4 bases, with 12 bases remaining between them. The CDR3 length is 14 residues. The chain's CDR3 is CASSEGTAGYGYTF. The CDR3 region has the DNA TGTGCCAGCAGTGAGGGGACCGCCGGCTATGGCTACACCTTC.

This rearrangement joins TRBV18 to TRBJ1-2; D unclear. The CDR3 consists of 17 residues. Germline V lookup: CDR1 KGHSH, CDR2 LQKENI. Trimming stripped 1 base from V and 4 bases from J, with 19 bases between. The CDR3 DNA reads TGTGCCAGCTCACCACTGGCGTCAGTCGAACTACGCTATGGCTACACCTTC. It codes for CASSPLASVELRYGYTF.

The chain employs TRBV6-5 and TRBJ2-5, with 8 nucleotides matching TRBD2. The V gene's germline CDR1 is MNHEY and CDR2 SVGAGI. The CDR3 is made up of 12 amino acids. V lost 6 bases to trimming and J lost 7 bases; unmatched junction nucleotides: 4. The CDR3 region has the DNA TGTGCCAGCAGACCCAGCGGGGGGACCCAGTACTTC. This encodes CASRPSGGTQYF.

The V call is TRBV12-3 or TRBV12-4, the J call TRBJ1-4; 7 bases fit TRBD1. CDR3 length equals 13 residues. V shed 3 bases and J 10 bases; nucleotides not matched to a gene: 5. The CDR3 sequence: CASSLSRGGKLFF. CDR3 in DNA: TGTGCCAGCAGTTTGTCCAGGGGGGGAAAACTGTTTTTT.

This sequence joins TRBV10-2 and TRBJ1-2; 7 bases are shared with TRBD1. CDR3 length: 14 amino acids. The ends lost 8 bases at V and 4 bases at J; junction bases unmatched: 10. Germline lookup yields CDR1 WSHSY and CDR2 SAAADI. The CDR3 sequence is CASRREQGTYGYTF. DNA of the CDR3: TGCGCCAGCCGCCGGGAACAGGGGACCTATGGCTACACCTTC.

The chain joins TRBV5-1 to TRBJ2-3, with 7 bases fitting TRBD2. The length of the CDR3 is 16 residues. V lost 0 bases and J lost 4; bases outside the gene matches: 8. CDR1 and CDR2 (germline): SGHRS, YFSETQ. The CDR3 loop is CASSLGTRTESDTQYF. Here the CDR3 DNA reads TGCGCCAGCAGCTTGGGGACTAGGACGGAGTCAGATACGCAGTATTTT.

In its sample, this clone was seen once. This chain links TRBV27 with TRBJ2-7; D is uncertain. The CDR3 spans 12 residues. V shed 6 bases and J shed 5 bases, with 11 bases lying between them. Looked up from germline, CDR1 is MNHEY and CDR2 is SMNVEV (reference sequence). CDR3 sequence reads: CASRTLTHEQYF. CDR3 nucleotide sequence: TGTGCCAGCAGGACCTTAACCCACGAGCAGTACTTC.